This TCR beta chain comes out of a study of vaccination and CD4 T cells after COVID-19. At the level of the study: Nasal swab PCR detected SARS-CoV-2 in convalescent patients, who comprised about 9 mild cases and one severe case. Taking of post-vaccine samples occurred a median about 72 days after dose two (range 14 to 241).

Study-wide points: Spike mono-reactivity was evident in 304 of the 307 vaccine-specific clones derived from convalescent patients.

Cultured CD4+ T-cell DNA underwent Oncomine TCR Beta short-read sequencing. MiXCR, run by TCRdb on the PCR reads, gives a single entry per CDR3 protein. The data hold fewer than 4,500 distinct CDR3 sequences, with approximately 28% observed a single time. Concerning this clonotype: Its antigen is currently unknown.

Documented treatment: approximately nine-day PBMC culture with coronavirus spike peptide pools or control peptides (ViraFEST assay). Peptide pool stimulation in ViraFEST expanded antigen-specific T cells, whose TCRs were then sequenced. The sequence came from a human donor who had recovered from COVID-19. The sequencing sample was made of CD4+ T cells from blood, cultured in vitro.

The DNA for the CDR3 is TGTGCCAGCAGCCGGGGGACAGCCTACGAGCAGTACTTC. Protein: CASSRGTAYEQYF. This sequence joins TRBV3-1 and TRBJ2-7, with 7 nucleotides matching TRBD1. J was trimmed by 2 bases and V by 4 bases; bases with no gene match: 2. Germline V CDR1 and CDR2: LGHDT, YNNKEL (reference sequence). The CDR3 sequence is 13 residues long.